The 5 T cell receptor beta chains presented below share a single source sample, sequenced in a study of T cell changes during pregnancy in multiple sclerosis. The assay was immunoSEQ multiplex PCR, and TCRdb's table has in-frame clones only and misses some. The sample lists tens of thousands of clones; roughly 92% were seen once. Here the sequenced sample was CD4+ T cells from peripheral blood mononuclear cells, taken in the third trimester of pregnancy. These receptors came from a female donor with multiple sclerosis, enrolled in a pregnancy study.

The V gene is TRBV5-6, the J gene TRBJ2-7; 10 nucleotides align to TRBD1. Per germline, CDR1 SGHDT and CDR2 YYEEEE. Trimming removed 3 bases from V and 4 bases from J; junction bases left unmatched: 4. CDR3 length equals 14 residues. This CDR3 is CASSSGTGDYEQYF. The CDR3 DNA is TGTGCCAGCAGCTCCGGGACAGGGGATTACGAGCAGTACTTC. The full variable domain, with the rest looked up from reference TRBV5-6 and TRBJ2-7, is DAGVTQSPTHLIKTRGQQVTLRCSPKSGHDTVSWYQQALGQGPQFIFQYYEEEERQRGNFPDRFSGHQFPNYSSELNVNALLLGDSALYLCASSSGTGDYEQYFGPGTRLTVT.

The V gene is TRBV5-8, the J gene TRBJ2-1; a possible D gene is TRBD1 (6 bases). With 0 bases removed from V and 3 bases from J, the gap between germline ends came to 13 bases. CDR3 length equals 16 residues. Germline V gene sequence: CDR1 SGHTS, CDR2 YDEGEE. CDR3 sequence: CASSLDTGQIYNEQFF. The CDR3 DNA follows: TGTGCCAGCAGCTTGGATACGGGACAAATCTACAATGAGCAGTTCTTC.

The genes are TRBV11-2 and TRBJ2-7; D might be TRBD1 (5 bases). CDR3 length equals 13 residues. Germline V gives CDR1 SGHAT, CDR2 FQNNGV. Trimming shortened V by 0 bases and J by 6 bases, and 9 bases separated the two germline ends. This CDR3 is CASSLDRGGEQYF. CDR3 coding DNA: TGTGCCAGCAGCTTAGATAGGGGCGGCGAGCAGTACTTC.

This chain connects TRBV30 to TRBJ1-2; 8 bases line up with TRBD1. Germline assignment: CDR1 GTSNPN and CDR2 SVGIG (reference sequence). The CDR3 covers 15 residues. The J segment lost 7 bases and the V segment lost 2 bases, leaving 12 bases of the junction unmatched. The CDR3 loop reads CAWSKSQGAARGYTF. CDR3 DNA sequence: TGTGCCTGGAGTAAATCCCAGGGGGCGGCTCGTGGCTACACCTTC.

V usage is TRBV7-8 and J usage is TRBJ2-7; 7 bases map to TRBD2. V was clipped by 5 bases and J by 5 bases; unmatched bases: 9. Germline-derived CDR1 and CDR2 are SGHVS and FQNEAQ. The CDR3 is 14 amino acids. The chain's CDR3 is CASSPLGGPNEQYF. CDR3 nucleotide sequence: TGTGCCAGCAGCCCTCTGGGAGGGCCCAACGAGCAGTACTTC.